This T cell receptor (beta chain) was captured by sequencing in a study of beta chain features in type 1 diabetes. The study, taken as a whole, reports: Across patients, naive, central memory and Treg TCRB repertoires exhibited apparently greater similarity than was observed across healthy donors. TCRB CDR3 length was moderately but significantly reduced in all four CD4+ subsets of Type 1 diabetes patients.

This CDR3 region has 14 residues. Germline V gene data show CDR1 as SGHTA and CDR2 as FQGNSA. With 5 bases clipped from V and 3 bases from J, the junction kept 6 bases outside the gene matches. This clone appeared a few times. Its antigen remains unidentified. Since all of the isolated RNA was reverse transcribed, expressed TCRB transcripts were what got sequenced. The study sequenced naive, central memory and regulatory T cell samples to an average of about 3.5 million reads. Libraries were prepared by immunoSEQ multiplex PCR; TCRdb keeps only in-frame clonotypes and omits some of them. The sample contains about 280,000 clones, approximately 15% of which appear only once.

Sequencing used naive CD4+ T cells from blood. This clonotype was sampled from a man aged 18 to 29 with type 1 diabetes. This rearrangement joins TRBV7-2 to TRBJ2-7; 8 bases are shared with TRBD2. CDR3 DNA sequence: TGTGCCAGCAGCCTTAGCGGGATGAGCTACGAGCAGTACTTC. Amino acid sequence: CASSLSGMSYEQYF.